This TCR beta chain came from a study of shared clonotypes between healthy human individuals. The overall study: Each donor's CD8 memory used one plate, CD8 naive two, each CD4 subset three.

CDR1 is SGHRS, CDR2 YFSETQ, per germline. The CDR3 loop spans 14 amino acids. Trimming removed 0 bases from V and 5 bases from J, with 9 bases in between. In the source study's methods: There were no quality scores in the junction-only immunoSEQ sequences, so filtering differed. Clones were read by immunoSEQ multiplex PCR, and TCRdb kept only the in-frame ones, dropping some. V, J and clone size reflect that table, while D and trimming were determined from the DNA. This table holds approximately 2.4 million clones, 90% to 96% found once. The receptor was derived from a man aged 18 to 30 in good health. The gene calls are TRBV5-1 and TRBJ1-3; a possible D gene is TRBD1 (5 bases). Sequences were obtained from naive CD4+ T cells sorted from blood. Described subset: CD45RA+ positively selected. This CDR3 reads CASSLVGGRNTIYF. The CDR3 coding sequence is TGCGCCAGCAGCTTGGTGGGGGGTAGAAACACCATATATTTT.